This T cell receptor beta chain was obtained from a study of T cells in localized non-small cell lung cancer. Study-level points and caveats: Median detection of top 100 tumor clones in adjacent lung was roughly 61 clones. Higher T cell density in the blood was associated with longer overall survival, whereas higher adjacent-lung clonality associated with shorter survival. Among the tissues sampled, uninvolved adjacent lung had the highest T cell clonality, above tumor. Heterogeneity remains possible because sequencing was limited to only one tumor region.

CDR1 SGHAT and CDR2 FQNNGV come from the germline V gene. V gave up 5 bases and J gave up 6 bases; unmatched junction bases: 8. The CDR3 is made up of 15 amino acids. Turning to this clone: Its specificity is unknown.

Produced via immunoSEQ multiplex PCR; TCRdb's table is partial and in-frame only. Among about 48,000 clones listed, about 80% were seen once. This TCR came from a man aged 35 to 69 with stage I squamous cell lung carcinoma. The V and J genes are TRBV11-2 and TRBJ2-7; 12 nucleotides align to TRBD1. Sequenced material: peripheral blood, taken before any cancer treatment. The CDR3 DNA reads as TGTGCCAGCAGCCATAGCCCGGGACAGGGGGCCGAGCAGTACTTC. This codes for CASSHSPGQGAEQYF.